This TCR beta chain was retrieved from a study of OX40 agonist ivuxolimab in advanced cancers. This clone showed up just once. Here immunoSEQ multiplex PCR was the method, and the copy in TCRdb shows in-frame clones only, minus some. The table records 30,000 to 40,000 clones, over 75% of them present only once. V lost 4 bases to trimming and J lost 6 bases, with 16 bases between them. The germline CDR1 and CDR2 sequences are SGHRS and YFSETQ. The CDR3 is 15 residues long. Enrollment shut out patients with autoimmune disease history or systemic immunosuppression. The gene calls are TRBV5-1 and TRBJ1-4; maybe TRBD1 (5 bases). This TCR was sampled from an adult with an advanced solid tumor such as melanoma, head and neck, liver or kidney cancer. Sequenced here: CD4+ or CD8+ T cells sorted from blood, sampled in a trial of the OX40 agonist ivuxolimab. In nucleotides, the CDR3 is TGCGCCAGCAGCCGCAAGACTGGGACCGATGAAAAACTGTTTTTT. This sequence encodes CASSRKTGTDEKLFF.